This section outlines one T cell receptor beta chain sequence together with its context. Trimming took 4 bases from V and 0 from J; bases not matched to a gene: 11. Germline V gene lookup returns CDR1 PRHDT and CDR2 FYEKMQ (reference sequence). The length of the CDR3 is 17 residues. TCR beta CDR3 sequences were amplified from RNA transcripts. During a first-round RT-PCR of the TCR CDR3, the HTBI primer set was used. In TCRdb, the multiplex PCR reads were re-called with MiXCR into one record per CDR3 protein. The profile shows roughly 170,000 distinct CDR3 sequences, about a sixth of them singletons. Fresh 10 ml peripheral blood yielded PBMCs. This sample is part of a study of T cells in Graves' hyperthyroidism and ophthalmopathy.

The V call is TRBV13, the J call TRBJ1-1; the match to TRBD1 covers 7 bases. The clonotype comes from a woman in her 50s with Graves' hyperthyroidism. The specimen sequenced was blood. The CDR3 DNA is TGTGCCAGCAGCTCAATAGACAGGGCCATTATGAACACTGAAGCTTTCTTT. This translates into CASSSIDRAIMNTEAFF.